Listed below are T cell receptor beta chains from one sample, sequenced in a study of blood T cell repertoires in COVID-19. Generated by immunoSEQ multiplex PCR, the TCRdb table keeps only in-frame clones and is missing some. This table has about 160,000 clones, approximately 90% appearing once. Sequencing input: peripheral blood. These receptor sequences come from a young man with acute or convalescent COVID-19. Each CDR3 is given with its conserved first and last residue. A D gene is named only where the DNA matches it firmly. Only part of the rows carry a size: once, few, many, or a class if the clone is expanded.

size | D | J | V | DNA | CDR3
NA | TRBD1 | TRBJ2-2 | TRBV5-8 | TGTGCCAGCAGCTTGCGGCTGTCGAGGGGGCGGGACACCGGGGAGCTGTTTTTT | CASSLRLSRGRDTGELFF
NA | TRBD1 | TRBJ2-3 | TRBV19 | TGTGCCAGTAGTCCGGGACAGGGAGGTATCGGGGATACGCAGTATTTT | CASSPGQGGIGDTQYF
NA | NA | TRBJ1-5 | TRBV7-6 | TGTGCCAGCAGCTCACTCCCCTTGGAGCCCCAGCATTTT | CASSSLPLEPQHF
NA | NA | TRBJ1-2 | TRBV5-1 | TGCGCCAGCAGCTTGTCCACAGGGAACGGCTACACCTTC | CASSLSTGNGYTF
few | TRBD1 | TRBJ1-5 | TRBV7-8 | TGTGCCAGCAGCTTGCTTGGGACAGGGTTTTATCAGCCCCAGCATTTT | CASSLLGTGFYQPQHF
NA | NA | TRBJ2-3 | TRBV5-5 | TGTGCCAGCAGCTTGGATAGTCCTAGCACAGATACGCAGTATTTT | CASSLDSPSTDTQYF
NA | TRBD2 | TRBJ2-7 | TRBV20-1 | TGCAGTGCTAGTAGCCTACTAGCGGGTTCCTACGAGCAGTACTTC | CSASSLLAGSYEQYF
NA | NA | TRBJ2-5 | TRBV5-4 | TGTGCCAGCAGCTTGAGGGGCGAAGAGACCCAGTACTTC | CASSLRGEETQYF
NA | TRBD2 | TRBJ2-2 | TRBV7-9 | TGTGCCAGCAGCTTAATAGCGGGAGGCACCGGGGAGCTGTTTTTT | CASSLIAGGTGELFF
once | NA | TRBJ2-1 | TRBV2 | TGTGCCAGCAGTGTTAGGGGTTCCTACAATGAGCAGTTCTTC | CASSVRGSYNEQFF
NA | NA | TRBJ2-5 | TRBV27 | TGTGCCAGCAGTTTGTGGAGTCGCGGAGGACCCCAAGAGACCCAGTACTTC | CASSLWSRGGPQETQYF
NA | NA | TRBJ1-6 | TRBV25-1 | TGTGCCAGCACAGGAGGGTTTGATTCACCCCTCCACTTT | CASTGGFDSPLHF
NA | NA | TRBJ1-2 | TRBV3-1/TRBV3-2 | TGTGCCAGCAGCCAACCCGCAGGGAATGGCTACACCTTC | CASSQPAGNGYTF
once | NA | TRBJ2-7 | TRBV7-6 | TGTGCCAGCAGCCCGGTATGGGAGCAGTACTTC | CASSPVWEQYF
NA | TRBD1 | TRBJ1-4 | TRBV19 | TGTGCCAGTAGTTACGGACAGGGGGCTGTGGAAAAACTGTTTTTT | CASSYGQGAVEKLFF
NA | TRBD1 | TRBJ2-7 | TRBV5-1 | TGCGCCAGCAGCCCGGACCGGGACAGGGACTACGAGCAGTACTTC | CASSPDRDRDYEQYF
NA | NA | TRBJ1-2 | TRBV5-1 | TGCGCCAGCAGCCAAACACAGGGTTCTGGCTACACCTTC | CASSQTQGSGYTF
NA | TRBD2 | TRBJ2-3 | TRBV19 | TGTGCCAGTAGTACAGATGCGTGGGGGGGAGGGACGCAGTATTTT | CASSTDAWGGGTQYF
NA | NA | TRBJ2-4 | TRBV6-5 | TGTGCCAGCAGTTATGGGGGGACCTCATACAAAAACATTCAGTACTTC | CASSYGGTSYKNIQYF
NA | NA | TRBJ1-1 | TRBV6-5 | TGTGCCAGCAGTTACTCGGCGAACACTGAAGCTTTCTTT | CASSYSANTEAFF
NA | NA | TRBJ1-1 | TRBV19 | TGTGCCAGTAGCCTCAGGGTGGGGCTGAACACTGAAGCTTTCTTT | CASSLRVGLNTEAFF
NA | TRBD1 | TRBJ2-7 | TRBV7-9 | TGTGCCAGCAGCCCCGGGGACAGGGCACTGGGGCCCTACGAGCAGTACTTC | CASSPGDRALGPYEQYF
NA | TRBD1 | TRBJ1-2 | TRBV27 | TGTGCCAGCAGATTTCCAGGGGGAAAGAGCTATGGCTACACCTTC | CASRFPGGKSYGYTF
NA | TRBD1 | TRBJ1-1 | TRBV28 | TGTGCCGGCGCCACAACCGGACAGGGAGGGAGCACTGAAGCTTTCTTT | CAGATTGQGGSTEAFF
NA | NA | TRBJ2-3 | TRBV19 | TGTGCCAGTAGCGACGGGACTCCGACAGATACGCAGTATTTT | CASSDGTPTDTQYF
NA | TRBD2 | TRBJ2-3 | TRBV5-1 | TGCGCCAGCAGCTTGGCCTCCGCGGGAGGCACAGATACGCAGTATTTT | CASSLASAGGTDTQYF
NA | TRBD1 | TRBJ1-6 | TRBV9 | TGTGCCAGCAGCGTAGCGGGACAGTCAAATTCACCCCTCCACTTT | CASSVAGQSNSPLHF
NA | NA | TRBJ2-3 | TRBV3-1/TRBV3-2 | TGTGCCAGCACCCGGAGAGGGTCCGATACGCAGTATTTT | CASTRRGSDTQYF
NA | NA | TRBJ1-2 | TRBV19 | TGTGCCAGTCGATGGGGGGGACGTGACCCGTATGGCTACACCTTC | CASRWGGRDPYGYTF
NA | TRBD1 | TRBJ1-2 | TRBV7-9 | TGTGCCAGCAGCACCACGGGACAGGGCAACTATGGCTACACCTTC | CASSTTGQGNYGYTF
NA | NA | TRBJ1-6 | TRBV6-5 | TGTGCCAGCAGTTTGGGAGCGAATAATTCACCCCTCCACTTT | CASSLGANNSPLHF
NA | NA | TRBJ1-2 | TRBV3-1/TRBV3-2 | TGTGCCAGCAGCCAAGAGTCGGGGGTAGGCTATGGCTACACCTTC | CASSQESGVGYGYTF
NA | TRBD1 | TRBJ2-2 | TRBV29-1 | TGCAGCGTGAACACAGGGGGCTGGGCCGGGGAGCTGTTTTTT | CSVNTGGWAGELFF
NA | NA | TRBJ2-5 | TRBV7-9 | TGTGCCAGCAGCTTAAGTGGAGGGGGCTGGGAGACCCAGTACTTC | CASSLSGGGWETQYF
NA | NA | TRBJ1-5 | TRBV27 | TGTGCCAGCAGTTTTGCAGGAAATCAGCCCCAGCATTTT | CASSFAGNQPQHF
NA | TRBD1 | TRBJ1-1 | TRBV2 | TGTGCCAGCACCGACGGCAGGGGGGACGACACTGAAGCTTTCTTT | CASTDGRGDDTEAFF
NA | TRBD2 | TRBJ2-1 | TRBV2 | TGTGCCAGCAGTGGGGGACTAGCGGGAGGCAGTGAGCAGTTCTTC | CASSGGLAGGSEQFF
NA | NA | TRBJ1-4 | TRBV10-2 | TGCGCCAGCAGTGAGTCTTTAAGGGGAGAAAAACTGTTTTTT | CASSESLRGEKLFF
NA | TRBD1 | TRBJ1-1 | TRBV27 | TGTGCCAGCAGTTTGGCAGGGGGCGTGTTGAACACTGAAGCTTTCTTT | CASSLAGGVLNTEAFF
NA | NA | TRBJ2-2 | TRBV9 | TGTGCCAGCAGCGTACAGGGGGGGAACACCGGGGAGCTGTTTTTT | CASSVQGGNTGELFF
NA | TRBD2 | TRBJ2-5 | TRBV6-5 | TGTGCCAGCAGTTATGCGCTAGCGGGAGTCACGGAGACCCAGTACTTC | CASSYALAGVTETQYF
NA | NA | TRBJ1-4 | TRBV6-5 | TGTGCCAGCAGTTCCAGCAGGGTGACTAATGAAAAACTGTTTTTT | CASSSSRVTNEKLFF
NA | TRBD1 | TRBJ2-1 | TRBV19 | TGTGCCAGTAGTATCGTCGCAGGGGGTAAGAAGATTGAGCAGTTCTTC | CASSIVAGGKKIEQFF
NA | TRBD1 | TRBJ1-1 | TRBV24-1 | TGTGCCACCAGTGATTTGCGACAGGGGGCGAACACTGAAGCTTTCTTT | CATSDLRQGANTEAFF
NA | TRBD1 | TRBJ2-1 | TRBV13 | TGTGCCAGCAGCTTAGGATCCCGGACAGGGGTACCCTACAATGAGCAGTTCTTC | CASSLGSRTGVPYNEQFF
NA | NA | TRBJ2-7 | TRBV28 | TGTGCCACCCCCCTCGACACGGCCAACTACGAGCAGTACTTC | CATPLDTANYEQYF
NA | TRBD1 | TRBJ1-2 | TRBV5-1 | TGCGCCAGCAGCCAAGCCGGGACAGGGTTCGTAGATGGCTACACCTTC | CASSQAGTGFVDGYTF
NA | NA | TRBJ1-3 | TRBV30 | TGTGCCTGGTATTACTCTGGAAACACCATATATTTT | CAWYYSGNTIYF